The TCR beta chain described here comes from a study of blood T cell repertoires in COVID-19. Study information: Cohort 3 donors counted as recovered after two negative PCRs, clearance, or resolved symptoms. Both acute and convalescent COVID-19 samples were obtained from the United States, Italy and Spain. The cDNA or gDNA used as material had been derived from T cells, B-cell-depleted T cells, or PBMCs.

The CDR3 has 16 amino acids. Germline CDR1 reads MGHRA; CDR2 reads YSYEKL. V dropped 1 base and J dropped 7; count of bases not matched to a gene: 12. Original analysis: Estimated nucleated cell counts came from reference gene primer amplification. Clones were read by immunoSEQ multiplex PCR, and TCRdb kept only the in-frame ones, dropping some. Clonal size and the V and J genes are those of that table, whereas D and trimming came from the DNA. The table shows some 190,000 clones, with approximately 86% occurring only once. The sample comprised PBMCs or T cells enriched from blood (not recorded which). This chain connects TRBV4-1 to TRBJ1-2, with 7 bases fitting TRBD1. This TCR came from a woman between 40 and 55 years old in a cohort exposed to, infected with or recovered from COVID-19 (not recorded which). CDR3 nucleotides: TGCGCCAGCAGCCAAGGTCGGACAGGCCTTGAAGGTGGCTACACCTTC. This sequence encodes CASSQGRTGLEGGYTF.